This T cell receptor (beta chain) was identified in a study of blood T cell repertoires in COVID-19. Study-level information: COVID-19 samples, acute and convalescent, were from the United States, Italy and Spain.

Recruitment covered 20 to 25 US areas and drew participants whose ages spanned roughly 18 to 90 years. Participants reported their clinical history, and cohort assignment relied on those reports. What the recovered Cohort 3 donors had was two negative PCRs, clearance, or symptom resolution. The data were produced by immunoSEQ multiplex PCR, yet TCRdb's version contains in-frame clones alone and is incomplete. The sample shows hundreds of thousands of clones, approximately 92% of them seen only once. The sample was PBMCs or T cells enriched from blood (not recorded which). The origin of this receptor is a man aged 18 to 35 who had recovered from COVID-19.

The chain's CDR3 is CASSPYEQYF. The CDR3, as DNA: TGTGCCAGCAGCCCTTACGAGCAGTACTTC. The chain links TRBV7-8 to TRBJ2-7; the D is unclear. CDR3 length equals 10 residues. Germline lookup yields CDR1 SGHVS and CDR2 FQNEAQ. Trimming left V 5 bases short and J 4 bases short, with 3 bases between. Combining the CDR3 with reference TRBV7-8 and TRBJ2-7 gives the whole variable domain GAGVSQSPRYKVAKRGQDVALRCDPISGHVSLFWYQQALGQGPEFLTYFQNEAQLDKSGLPSDRFFAERPEGSVSTLKIQRTQQEDSAVYLCASSPYEQYFGPGTRLTVT.